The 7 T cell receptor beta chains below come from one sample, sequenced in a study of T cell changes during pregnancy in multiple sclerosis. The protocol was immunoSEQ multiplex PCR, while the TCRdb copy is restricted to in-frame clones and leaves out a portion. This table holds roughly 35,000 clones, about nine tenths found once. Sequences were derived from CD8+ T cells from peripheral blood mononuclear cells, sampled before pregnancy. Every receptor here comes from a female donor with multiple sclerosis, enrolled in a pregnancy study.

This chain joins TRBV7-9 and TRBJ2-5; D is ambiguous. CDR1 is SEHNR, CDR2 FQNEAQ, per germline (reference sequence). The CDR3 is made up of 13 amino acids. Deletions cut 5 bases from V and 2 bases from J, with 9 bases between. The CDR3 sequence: CASSLNSQETQYF. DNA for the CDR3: TGTGCCAGCAGCCTAAACTCGCAAGAGACCCAGTACTTC. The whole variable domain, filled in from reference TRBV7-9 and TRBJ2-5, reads DTGVSQNPRHKITKRGQNVTFRCDPISEHNRLYWYRQTLGQGPEFLTYFQNEAQLEKSRLLSDRFSAERPKGSFSTLEIQRTEQGDSAMYLCASSLNSQETQYFGPGTRLLVL.

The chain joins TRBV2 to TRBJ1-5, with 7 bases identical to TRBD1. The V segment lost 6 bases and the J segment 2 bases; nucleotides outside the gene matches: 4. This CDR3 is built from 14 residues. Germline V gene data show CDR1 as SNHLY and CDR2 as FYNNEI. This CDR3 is CASRRQGGNQPQHF. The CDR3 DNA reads TGTGCCAGCAGGAGACAGGGCGGCAATCAGCCCCAGCATTTT.

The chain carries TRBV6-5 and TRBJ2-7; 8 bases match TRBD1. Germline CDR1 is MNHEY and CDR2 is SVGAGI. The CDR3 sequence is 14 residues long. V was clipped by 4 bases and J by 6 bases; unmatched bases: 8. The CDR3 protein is CASSFGQGWFEQYF. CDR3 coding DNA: TGTGCCAGCAGTTTTGGACAGGGTTGGTTCGAGCAGTACTTC.

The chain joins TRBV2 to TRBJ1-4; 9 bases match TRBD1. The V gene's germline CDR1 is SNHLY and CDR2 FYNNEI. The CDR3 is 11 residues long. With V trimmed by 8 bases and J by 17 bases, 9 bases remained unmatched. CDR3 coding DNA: TGTGCCAGCTGGAGAGAGGGACAGGGTTTTTTT. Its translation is CASWREGQGFF.

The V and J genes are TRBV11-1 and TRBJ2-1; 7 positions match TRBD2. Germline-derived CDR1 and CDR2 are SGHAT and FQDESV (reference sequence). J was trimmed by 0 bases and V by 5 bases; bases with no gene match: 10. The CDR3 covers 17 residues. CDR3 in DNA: TGTGCCAGCAGCGCCCCTTCCGGGGGGAGCTCCTACAATGAGCAGTTCTTC. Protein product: CASSAPSGGSSYNEQFF.

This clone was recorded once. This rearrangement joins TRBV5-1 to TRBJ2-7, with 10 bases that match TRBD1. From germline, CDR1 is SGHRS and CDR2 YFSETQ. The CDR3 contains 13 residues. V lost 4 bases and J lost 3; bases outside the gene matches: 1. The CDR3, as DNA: TGCGCCAGCAGCGGGACAGGGGACTACGAGCAGTACTTC. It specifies CASSGTGDYEQYF. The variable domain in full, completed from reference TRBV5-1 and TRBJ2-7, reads KAGVTQTPRYLIKTRGQQVTLSCSPISGHRSVSWYQQTPGQGLQFLFEYFSETQRNKGNFPGRFSGRQFSNSRSEMNVSTLELGDSALYLCASSGTGDYEQYFGPGTRLTVT.

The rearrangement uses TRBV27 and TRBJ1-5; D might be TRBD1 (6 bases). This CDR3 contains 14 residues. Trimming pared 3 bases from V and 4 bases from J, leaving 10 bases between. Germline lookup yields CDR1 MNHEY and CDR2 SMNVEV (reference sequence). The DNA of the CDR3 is TGTGCCAGCAGTTTCCCCGGACAGAATCAGCCCCAGCATTTT. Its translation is CASSFPGQNQPQHF.